Sequencing of this T cell receptor (beta chain) was carried out in a study of cytomegalovirus exposure and HLA in healthy donors. Every donor was a healthy person donating bone marrow. PCR employed 60 Vbeta and 13 Jbeta primers. The protocol was immunoSEQ multiplex PCR, while the TCRdb copy is restricted to in-frame clones and leaves out a portion. The sample lists under 300,000 clones; 70% to 90% were seen once. Study-wide findings and caveats: Solely CMV serostatus was available to characterize immune exposure. Earlier analysis yielded a pattern in which most TCR beta V segments were productive about 90% or about 30% of the time. Per a later analysis, HLA-associated TCR beta chains showed more clonal expansion than other, equally common TCR beta chains.

CDR3 size: 16 residues. Per germline, CDR1 SGDLS and CDR2 YYNGEE. The trim removed 4 bases at V and 5 bases at J, leaving 7 bases unmatched. Comment on this clone: Its antigen is not identified.

This receptor was obtained from a woman aged 60-75 years in good health and CMV-seropositive. The chain recombines TRBV9 with TRBJ2-2; 11 bases are a match to TRBD1. Material for sequencing was PBMCs. Written as DNA, the CDR3 is TGTGCCAGCAGCTCTAGGGGGGACAGGGGGACCGGGGAGCTGTTTTTT. Residues: CASSSRGDRGTGELFF. Using reference TRBV9 and TRBJ2-2 for the parts outside the CDR3, the full variable domain is DSGVTQTPKHLITATGQRVTLRCSPRSGDLSVYWYQQSLDQGLQFLIQYYNGEERAKGNILERFSAQQFPDLHSELNLSSLELGDSALYFCASSSRGDRGTGELFFGEGSRLTVL.